Given below is one T cell receptor (beta chain) in context. As yet, its antigen is unknown. These data originate in a study of beta chain features in type 1 diabetes. Study-level points and caveats: Type 1 diabetes patients had VDJ junctions that carried fewer insertions and more deletions. In all four CD4+ subsets, TCRB CDR3 length was significantly, moderately reduced in type 1 diabetes.

The sequenced template was cDNA made from the entire isolated RNA. This table comes from immunoSEQ multiplex PCR, and its TCRdb copy is limited to in-frame clones, with some not included. The sample has a few hundred thousand clones, over 8.5% seen once. Donors underwent one heparinised blood draw, 95 to 150 mL on average. Sorted cells reached over 95% purity in every population. The clonotype originates from a man younger than 45 with type 1 diabetes. The specimen was central memory CD4+ T cells from blood.

The CDR3 loop is CASSQEIAYRGNEQFF. CDR3 nucleotide sequence: TGTGCCAGCAGCCAAGAAATTGCATATCGGGGCAATGAGCAGTTCTTC. This chain joins TRBV4-2 and TRBJ2-1; the D gene is possibly TRBD2 (5 bases). CDR3 size: 16 residues. The germline V gene has CDR1 LGHNA and CDR2 YNFKEQ. Between the trimmed V and J ends, which lost 0 bases and 6 bases, there was a span of 15 bases.